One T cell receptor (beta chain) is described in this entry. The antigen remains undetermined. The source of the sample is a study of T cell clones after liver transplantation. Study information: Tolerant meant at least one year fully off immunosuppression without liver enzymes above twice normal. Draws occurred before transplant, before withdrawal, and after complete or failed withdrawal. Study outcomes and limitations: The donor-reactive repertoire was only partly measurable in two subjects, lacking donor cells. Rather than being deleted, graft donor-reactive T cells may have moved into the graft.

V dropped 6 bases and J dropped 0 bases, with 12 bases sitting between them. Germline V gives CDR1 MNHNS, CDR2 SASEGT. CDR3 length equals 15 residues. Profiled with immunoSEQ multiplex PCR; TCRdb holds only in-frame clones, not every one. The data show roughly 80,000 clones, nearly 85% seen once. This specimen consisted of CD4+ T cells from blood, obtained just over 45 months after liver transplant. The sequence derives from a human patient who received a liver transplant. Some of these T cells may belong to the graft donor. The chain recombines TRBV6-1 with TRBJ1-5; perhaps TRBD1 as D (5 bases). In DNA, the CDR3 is TGTGCCAGCAGCTTTGGGGACGGTAGCAATCAGCCCCAGCATTTT. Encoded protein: CASSFGDGSNQPQHF.